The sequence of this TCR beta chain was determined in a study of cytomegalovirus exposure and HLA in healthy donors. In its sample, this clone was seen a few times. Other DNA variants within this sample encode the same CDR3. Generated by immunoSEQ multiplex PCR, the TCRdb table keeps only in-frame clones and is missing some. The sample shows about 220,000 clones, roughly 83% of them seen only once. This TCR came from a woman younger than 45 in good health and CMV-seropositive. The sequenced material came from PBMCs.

The DNA for the CDR3 is TGTGCCAGCAGCTTGGACAGGAACACTGAAGCTTTCTTT. This translates into CASSLDRNTEAFF. The chain joins TRBV7-3 to TRBJ1-1; possibly TRBD1 for D (6 bases). With 3 bases removed from V and 1 base from J, the gap between germline ends came to 6 bases. Per the germline V gene, CDR1 is SGHTA and CDR2 is FQGTGA. The CDR3 runs 13 residues.